The 18 T cell receptor beta chains listed next were all sequenced from one sample in a study of blood T cell repertoires in COVID-19. TCRdb's table, derived via immunoSEQ multiplex PCR, lists solely in-frame clones and lacks some. Of approximately 340,000 clones listed, roughly 90% are singletons. Sequencing was done on a sample of PBMCs or T cells enriched from blood (not recorded which). The receptors come from a middle-aged woman who had been exposed to COVID-19.

V usage is TRBV7-9 and J usage is TRBJ2-4; D possibly corresponds to TRBD2 (5 bases). The CDR3 runs to 15 residues. V dropped 3 bases and J dropped 4 bases, with 13 bases sitting between them. Germline CDR1 reads SEHNR; CDR2 reads FQNEAQ (reference sequence). Written as DNA, the CDR3 is TGTGCCAGCAGCTTTGTAGGACGGGAAAAAAACATTCAGTACTTC. Amino acid sequence: CASSFVGREKNIQYF.

This chain connects TRBV19 to TRBJ2-2; D perhaps matches TRBD1 (6 bases). The germline CDR1 and CDR2 sequences are LNHDA and SQIVND (reference sequence). The V and J ends lost 1 base and 0 bases respectively, with 9 bases between them. The CDR3 runs to 16 residues. CDR3 DNA: TGTGCCAGTAGTATAGTCCGGACAGCGAACACCGGGGAGCTGTTTTTT. It encodes CASSIVRTANTGELFF.

The V call is TRBV18, the J call TRBJ2-7; 11 bases match TRBD2. This CDR3 comprises 17 residues. CDR1 and CDR2 from the germline V gene are KGHSH and LQKENI. Trimming took 3 bases from V and 4 from J; bases not matched to a gene: 11. CDR3 region: CASSPGLAGVQAYEQYF. As DNA, the CDR3 is TGTGCCAGCTCACCCGGACTAGCGGGTGTTCAGGCTTACGAGCAGTACTTC. Filled out from reference TRBV18 and TRBJ2-7, the complete variable domain reads NAGVMQNPRHLVRRRGQEARLRCSPMKGHSHVYWYRQLPEEGLKFMVYLQKENIIDESGMPKERFSAEFPKEGPSILRIQQVVRGDSAAYFCASSPGLAGVQAYEQYFGPGTRLTVT.

This clone was observed a single time. The chain has TRBV6-5 and TRBJ1-5; D perhaps matches TRBD1 (6 bases). This CDR3 comprises 13 residues. Germline V gene lookup returns CDR1 MNHEY and CDR2 SVGAGI. Between the trimmed V and J ends, which lost 6 bases and 4 bases, there was a span of 10 bases. CDR3: CASRTTGNQPQHF. The CDR3 DNA reads as TGTGCCAGCAGAACCACAGGGAATCAGCCCCAGCATTTT.

The chain has TRBV2 and TRBJ1-1; 8 bases fit TRBD1. Germline V gene data show CDR1 as SNHLY and CDR2 as FYNNEI. After removal of 4 bases from V and 2 bases from J, the junction contained 6 bases not matched to a gene. This CDR3 region has 15 residues. The CDR3 sequence: CASSVGQGANTEAFF. The CDR3 DNA reads as TGTGCCAGCAGTGTTGGACAGGGCGCTAACACTGAAGCTTTCTTT.

This clone was observed a few times. The V call is TRBV7-9, the J call TRBJ2-2; D uncertain. This CDR3 has 15 residues. CDR1 is SEHNR and CDR2 is FQNEAQ in the germline V gene (reference sequence). Trimming removed 2 bases at V and 5 bases at J, with 12 bases between. The CDR3 loop reads CASSLPLGETGELFF. The CDR3 coding sequence is TGTGCCAGCAGCTTACCTCTTGGAGAGACCGGGGAGCTGTTTTTT.

The chain recombines TRBV7-2 with TRBJ1-2; D is unclear. The CDR3 length is 14 residues. V shed 4 bases and J shed 4 bases, with 13 bases lying between them. Germline lookup yields CDR1 SGHTA and CDR2 FQGNSA. The CDR3 spells CASSSKGGPYGYTF. The CDR3 DNA follows: TGTGCCAGCAGCTCTAAAGGCGGGCCCTATGGCTACACCTTC.

This chain uses TRBV5-4 with TRBJ2-7; perhaps TRBD2 as D (6 bases). Germline CDR1 SGHNT, CDR2 YYREEE (reference sequence). CDR3 length equals 16 residues. V shed 0 bases and J shed 3 bases, with 16 bases lying between them. CDR3 bases: TGTGCCAGCAGCTTGGGGGGCAGCGGGCTGGGCTACGAGCAGTACTTC. Amino acid sequence: CASSLGGSGLGYEQYF.

This chain connects TRBV30 to TRBJ2-7; 7 bases fit TRBD1. Germline CDR1 and CDR2: GTSNPN and SVGIG (reference sequence). The CDR3 is made up of 10 amino acids. The CDR3: CSTGENEQYF. In DNA, the CDR3 is TGTAGCACAGGGGAGAACGAGCAGTACTTC.

The J gene is TRBJ1-1, the V gene TRBV28; a weak D match, TRBD1 (5 bases). Trimming removed 4 bases from V and 6 bases from J, with 15 bases in between. The CDR3 covers 14 residues. Germline V gene sequence: CDR1 MDHEN, CDR2 SYDVKM. CDR3 nucleotides: TGTGCCAGCAGTTCTAGGGGTAATTTGGCTGAAGCTTTCTTT. Its protein product is CASSSRGNLAEAFF. The entire variable domain, with the rest obtained from reference TRBV28 and TRBJ1-1, is as follows: DVKVTQSSRYLVKRTGEKVFLECVQDMDHENMFWYRQDPGLGLRLIYFSYDVKMKEKGDIPEGYSVSREKKERFSLILESASTNQTSMYLCASSSRGNLAEAFFGQGTRLTVV.

This chain joins TRBV7-9 and TRBJ1-1; TRBD1 matches 8 bases. Per germline, CDR1 SEHNR and CDR2 FQNEAQ (reference sequence). CDR3 size: 18 residues. Trimming cost V 1 base and J 1 base; bases outside gene matches: 11. The CDR3 protein is CASSLGWTRDRTNTEAFF. The CDR3 nucleotides are TGTGCCAGCAGCTTAGGGTGGACTAGGGACAGGACGAACACTGAAGCTTTCTTT.

The CDR3 coding sequence is TGTGCCAGCAGCTTAGGAACAGGGAATAATTCACCCCTCCACTTT. It codes for CASSLGTGNNSPLHF. The chain is built from TRBV7-9 and TRBJ1-6; tentatively, D is TRBD1 (6 bases). The CDR3 extends over 15 amino acids. Trimming stripped 1 base from V and 5 bases from J, with 9 bases between. CDR1 is SEHNR and CDR2 is FQNEAQ in the germline V gene (reference sequence). The complete variable domain, with remaining parts taken from reference TRBV7-9 and TRBJ1-6, reads DTGVSQNPRHKITKRGQNVTFRCDPISEHNRLYWYRQTLGQGPEFLTYFQNEAQLEKSRLLSDRFSAERPKGSFSTLEIQRTEQGDSAMYLCASSLGTGNNSPLHFGNGTRLTVT.

CDR3 sequence reads: CASSRDTRNTEAFF. CDR3 DNA sequence: TGTGCCAGCTCCAGGGACACTCGGAACACTGAAGCTTTCTTT. This sequence joins TRBV18 and TRBJ1-1; D is perhaps TRBD1 (6 bases). Trimming removed 6 bases at V and 1 base at J, with 12 bases between. This CDR3 contains 14 residues. Per germline, CDR1 KGHSH and CDR2 LQKENI. Supplemented by reference TRBV18 and TRBJ1-1, the full variable domain reads NAGVMQNPRHLVRRRGQEARLRCSPMKGHSHVYWYRQLPEEGLKFMVYLQKENIIDESGMPKERFSAEFPKEGPSILRIQQVVRGDSAAYFCASSRDTRNTEAFFGQGTRLTVV.

The V gene is TRBV30, the J gene TRBJ2-5; TRBD2 agrees at 10 bases. This CDR3 comprises 16 residues. V lost 0 bases, J lost 2 bases, and 6 bases stayed unmatched. Germline assignment: CDR1 GTSNPN and CDR2 SVGIG (reference sequence). The DNA for the CDR3 is TGTGCCTGGAGTGTACTGGTAGCGGGGGGACAAGAGACCCAGTACTTC. It specifies CAWSVLVAGGQETQYF. Using reference TRBV30 and TRBJ2-5 for the parts outside the CDR3, the full variable domain is SQTIHQWPATLVQPVGSPLSLECTVEGTSNPNLYWYRQAAGRGLQLLFYSVGIGQISSEVPQNLSASRPQDRQFILSSKKLLLSDSGFYLCAWSVLVAGGQETQYFGPGTRLLVL.

The chain couples TRBV3-1 (or the pseudogene TRBV3-2) to TRBJ1-1; unclear D gene. This CDR3 has 14 amino acids. V was cut by 3 bases and J by 0 bases, with 8 bases left in between. Looked up from germline, CDR1 is LGHDT and CDR2 is YNNKEL (reference sequence). Here the CDR3 DNA reads TGTGCCAGCAGCCACCCACTAATGAACACTGAAGCTTTCTTT. Translation: CASSHPLMNTEAFF.

This clone was seen a few times. The chain recombines TRBV27 with TRBJ2-1; 7 bases line up with TRBD1. V gave up 5 bases and J gave up 7 bases; unmatched junction bases: 8. Germline CDR1 is MNHEY and CDR2 is SMNVEV (reference sequence). The CDR3 sequence is 14 residues long. Here the CDR3 DNA reads TGTGCCAGCAGTCCACACAGGGGTCAAAATGAGCAGTTCTTC. This gives the protein CASSPHRGQNEQFF.

The CDR3 loop reads CASSQRQGNTEAFF. CDR3 nucleotides: TGCGCCAGCAGCCAACGACAGGGGAACACTGAAGCTTTCTTT. The V and J genes are TRBV5-1 and TRBJ1-1; 7 bases line up with TRBD1. V shed 4 bases, J shed 1 base, and the junction held 4 bases outside the gene matches. The length of the CDR3 is 14 residues. Germline V gene sequence: CDR1 SGHRS, CDR2 YFSETQ.

This clone turned up a few times. The chain recombines TRBV7-9 with TRBJ1-2; weak D call: TRBD1 (5 bases). The germline V and J ends were trimmed by 5 bases and 8 bases, with 15 bases remaining between them. This CDR3 spans 13 amino acids. Germline CDR1 reads SEHNR; CDR2 reads FQNEAQ (reference sequence). The CDR3 region is CASSQGSQKGYTF. CDR3 nucleotide sequence: TGTGCCAGCAGCCAGGGATCGCAAAAGGGCTACACCTTC.